This passage covers 9 T cell receptor beta chains from one sample sequenced in a study of regulatory T cells in long-lasting Graves disease. Indicated time point: newly diagnosed GD, antithyroid drugs for less than 3 months. Scientists built the TCR library using RNA that was extracted from PBMCs. Construction of the TCR beta libraries employed iRepertoire HTBI primers in conjunction with Arm-PCR of CDR3 regions. Using its own MiXCR run on the multiplex PCR reads, TCRdb lists one record per CDR3 protein. The sample includes hundreds of thousands of distinct CDR3 sequences, less than 20% of them seen just once. Sequences were derived from peripheral blood mononuclear cells (PBMCs), sampled at new diagnosis, from a patient treated with antithyroid drugs. These TCRs come from a female donor with Graves disease.

This clonotype showed up many times. V usage is TRBV20-1 and J usage is TRBJ2-7; no reliable D call. The CDR3 covers 15 residues. V was clipped by 5 bases and J by 4 bases, with 21 bases between them. CDR1 is DFQATT and CDR2 is SNEGSKA in the germline V gene (reference sequence). The CDR3 sequence: CSAPQVGFLEYEQYF. In nucleotides, the CDR3 is TGCAGTGCTCCGCAGGTCGGTTTCCTTGAATACGAGCAGTACTTC.

This clonotype has a count of ten or more. The chain combines TRBV3-1 with TRBJ1-2; D gene uncertain. Between the trimmed V and J ends, which lost 5 bases and 5 bases, there was a span of 9 bases. The CDR3 totals 12 residues. Germline CDR1 is LGHDT and CDR2 is YNNKEL (reference sequence). CDR3 nucleotides: TGTGCCAGCAGCTTAACACGGTATGGCTACACCTTC. This codes for CASSLTRYGYTF.

This clonotype was observed at least ten times. The rearrangement links TRBV6-2 or TRBV6-3 to TRBJ1-5; D may be TRBD1 (5 bases). The germline V and J ends were trimmed by 8 bases and 0 bases, with 26 bases remaining between them. Germline CDR1 is MNHEY and CDR2 is SVGEGT. The CDR3 is made up of 19 amino acids. CDR3 in amino acids: CASYPRDLLIPHSNQPQHF. CDR3 sequence (DNA): TGTGCCAGCTACCCTCGGGACTTATTGATCCCCCATAGCAATCAGCCCCAGCATTTT.

This clonotype was counted many times. The V and J genes are TRBV12-3 or TRBV12-4 and TRBJ2-3; 8 nucleotides line up with TRBD2. Germline trimming cut 6 bases from V and 3 bases from J; bases unmatched to any gene: 8. CDR3 length: 15 amino acids. The CDR3 reads CASSPGGALTDTQYF. The CDR3 DNA is TGTGCCAGCAGCCCCGGGGGGGCGCTAACAGATACGCAGTATTTT.

This clonotype was counted many times. This chain uses TRBV3-1 with TRBJ1-1; the D gene is possibly TRBD1 (6 bases). Trimming removed 9 bases at V and 0 bases at J, with 11 bases between. This CDR3 contains 13 residues. Germline values: CDR1 LGHDT, CDR2 YNNKEL (reference sequence). The CDR3 spells CAREDRLNTEAFF. DNA for the CDR3: TGTGCCAGGGAGGACAGATTGAACACTGAAGCTTTCTTT.

This clonotype was detected many times. The chain employs TRBV10-3 and TRBJ1-1; a weak D match, TRBD1 (5 bases). Germline CDR1 reads ENHRY; CDR2 reads SYGVKD. The CDR3 covers 17 residues. V lost 0 bases and J lost 0, with 14 bases in between. DNA of the CDR3: TGTGCCATCAGTGAGTCGAAGGGCAGGGAAATGAACACTGAAGCTTTCTTT. As protein: CAISESKGREMNTEAFF.

The chain's CDR3 is CASSLVLAGVPGETQYF. CDR3 DNA sequence: TGTGCCAGCAGCTTAGTCTTAGCGGGAGTTCCGGGGGAGACCCAGTACTTC. The chain employs TRBV7-2 and TRBJ2-5; 9 bases agree with TRBD2. J gave up 5 bases and V 1 base, and 11 bases lay outside the gene matches. The CDR3 totals 17 residues. Germline CDR1 and CDR2: SGHTA and FQGNSA.

This clonotype was picked up many times. The chain is built from TRBV5-1 and TRBJ1-1; D gene unclear. The CDR3 covers 14 residues. Germline loops: CDR1 SGHRS, CDR2 YFSETQ. Trimming took off 1 base at V and 5 bases at J, with 12 bases between the two ends. As DNA, the CDR3 is TGCGCCAGCAGCTTGCGCGGAGGAGAGACTGAAGCTTTCTTT. The encoded protein is CASSLRGGETEAFF.

The chain uses TRBV7-9 and TRBJ2-7; TRBD1 aligns across 9 bases. This CDR3 region has 16 residues. Germline values: CDR1 SEHNR, CDR2 FQNEAQ (reference sequence). The V segment lost 2 bases and the J segment 4 bases; nucleotides outside the gene matches: 9. The CDR3 DNA reads TGTGCCAGCAGCTTAACCTCCGGGACAGGGAAGTACGAGCAGTACTTC. Its translation is CASSLTSGTGKYEQYF.